This T cell receptor (beta chain) was identified during a study of blood T cell repertoires in COVID-19. Across the study: Material from acute and convalescent COVID-19 was sourced from the United States, Italy and Spain.

Method: immunoSEQ multiplex PCR; TCRdb's copy keeps in-frame clones and lacks some. This table has 200,000 or so clones, 87% appearing once. The length of the CDR3 is 14 residues. The TCR comes from a man aged 35 to 55 with active or convalescent COVID-19. The chain combines TRBV21-1 with TRBJ2-3; TRBD2 is the table's D call and was not checked against the DNA. TRBV21-1 is given as a pseudogene. The sequenced sample consisted of peripheral blood. CDR3 coding DNA: TGTGCCAGCAACCTAGCGGCTAGCACAGATACGCAGTATTTT. Translating gives CASNLAASTDTQYF.